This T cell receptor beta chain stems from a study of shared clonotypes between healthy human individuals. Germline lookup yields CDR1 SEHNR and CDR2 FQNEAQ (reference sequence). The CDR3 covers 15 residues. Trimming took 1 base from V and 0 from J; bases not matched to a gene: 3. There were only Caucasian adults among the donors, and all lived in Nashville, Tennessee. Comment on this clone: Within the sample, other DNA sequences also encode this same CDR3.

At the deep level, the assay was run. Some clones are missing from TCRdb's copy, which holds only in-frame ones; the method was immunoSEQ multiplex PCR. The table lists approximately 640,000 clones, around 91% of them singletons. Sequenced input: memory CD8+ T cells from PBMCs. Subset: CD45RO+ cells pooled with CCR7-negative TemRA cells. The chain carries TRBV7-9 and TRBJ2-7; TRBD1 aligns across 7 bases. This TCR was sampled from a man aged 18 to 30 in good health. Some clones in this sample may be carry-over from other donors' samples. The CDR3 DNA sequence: TGTGCCAGCAGCTTAGGGACAGGAGGCTCCTACGAGCAGTACTTC. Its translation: CASSLGTGGSYEQYF.